Shown below are 21 T cell receptor beta chains from a single sample sequenced in a study of blood T cell repertoires in COVID-19. The method was immunoSEQ multiplex PCR; TCRdb's version includes in-frame clones alone and lacks a portion of them. The sample holds about 190,000 clones, roughly 82% seen once. Material for sequencing was PBMCs or T cells enriched from blood (not recorded which). These receptors came from a woman aged 25-40 years who had recovered from COVID-19.

The chain links TRBV25-1 to TRBJ1-2; D remains unclear. The CDR3 is made up of 12 amino acids. From germline, CDR1 is MGHDK and CDR2 SYGVNS. The germline V and J ends were trimmed by 3 bases and 6 bases, with 8 bases remaining between them. In nucleotides, the CDR3 is TGTGCCAGCAGTGATTTTTTAGATGGCTACACCTTC. Protein sequence: CASSDFLDGYTF.

Only a few counts were recorded for this clone. This chain links TRBV7-3 with TRBJ2-5; 7 bases are shared with TRBD1. CDR3 length equals 15 residues. CDR1 SGHTA and CDR2 FQGTGA come from the germline V gene. The junction had 8 bases not matched to a gene; V was cut back by 5 bases and J by 2 bases. CDR3 sequence reads: CASSGGQSVQETQYF. The CDR3 nucleotides are TGTGCCAGCAGCGGGGGACAGAGTGTTCAAGAGACCCAGTACTTC.

The V gene is TRBV9, the J gene TRBJ2-1, with TRBD2 matching over 10 bases. V trimming: 2 bases; J trimming: 6 bases; junction bases outside the gene matches: 2. The CDR3 totals 14 residues. Germline-derived CDR1 and CDR2 are SGDLS and YYNGEE. This chain's CDR3 is CASSVGLAVNEQFF. In nucleotides, the CDR3 is TGTGCCAGCAGCGTCGGACTAGCGGTCAATGAGCAGTTCTTC.

The genes are TRBV19 and TRBJ2-2; 7 bases match TRBD1. CDR1 LNHDA and CDR2 SQIVND come from the germline V gene (reference sequence). CDR3 length equals 15 residues. The junction had 3 bases not matched to a gene; V was cut back by 0 bases and J by 5 bases. As DNA, the CDR3 is TGTGCCAGTAGTATAGAGGGACAGAGAACCGGGGAGCTGTTTTTT. Translated: CASSIEGQRTGELFF.

The V call is TRBV7-2, the J call TRBJ2-1; the D gene is possibly TRBD2 (6 bases). Trimming cost V 4 bases and J 9 bases, with 13 bases left between them. Germline lookup yields CDR1 SGHTA and CDR2 FQGNSA. The length of the CDR3 is 13 residues. The CDR3 loop reads CASSSGLVVEQFF. CDR3 nucleotide sequence: TGTGCCAGCAGCTCGGGACTCGTGGTTGAGCAGTTCTTC.

This chain uses TRBV10-3 with TRBJ1-2; TRBD1 matches at 7 bases. Germline CDR1 reads ENHRY; CDR2 reads SYGVKD. Trimming at V came to 0 bases and at J to 5 bases, leaving 3 bases not matched to a gene. The CDR3 contains 14 residues. The CDR3 nucleotides are TGTGCCATCAGTGAGTCCGGACAGGTGTATGGCTACACCTTC. Amino acids: CAISESGQVYGYTF.

V and J are TRBV27 and TRBJ2-2; 8 bases agree with TRBD2. The length of the CDR3 is 16 residues. Trimming took 2 bases from V and 5 from J; bases not matched to a gene: 7. Germline lookup yields CDR1 MNHEY and CDR2 SMNVEV (reference sequence). The CDR3 DNA sequence: TGTGCCAGCAGTTTAGTCAGCGGGAGTGGGACCGGGGAGCTGTTTTTT. It translates to CASSLVSGSGTGELFF.

This chain uses TRBV11-3 with TRBJ2-7; TRBD1 matches 9 bases. This CDR3 has 17 amino acids. Germline CDR1 reads SGHNT; CDR2 reads YENEEA. Unmatched junction bases numbered 15, after V lost 6 bases and J lost 3 bases. The CDR3 DNA is TGTGCCAGCAGTTTGACCCGAACAGGGGGCTCCAACTACGAGCAGTACTTC. It encodes CASSLTRTGGSNYEQYF.

J is TRBJ1-5 and V is TRBV2, with no clear D. Germline CDR1 is SNHLY and CDR2 is FYNNEI. V was trimmed by 8 bases and J by 5 bases, leaving 13 bases between them. CDR3 length: 13 amino acids. This chain's CDR3 is CASDPGDDQPQHF. The CDR3 DNA reads as TGTGCCAGCGATCCGGGAGATGATCAGCCCCAGCATTTT.

On this clone itself: Relative to the germline gene, one junction end is altered; a read error may explain this. The rearrangement joins TRBV4-1 to TRBJ2-5, with 12 bases identical to TRBD2. This CDR3 contains 15 residues. Germline V lookup: CDR1 MGHRA, CDR2 YSYEKL. DNA for the CDR3: TGCGCCAGCAGCCAAGATATGAAGACTAGCGGGAGTACAGACTTC. It encodes CASSQDMKTSGSTDF.

The J gene is TRBJ2-2, the V gene TRBV24-1, with D hard to call. The germline CDR1 and CDR2 sequences are KGHDR and SFDVKD. Trimming removed 4 bases from V and 5 bases from J, with 13 bases in between. CDR3 length: 15 residues. The CDR3 sequence is CATSEAEKGTGELFF. As DNA, the CDR3 is TGTGCCACCAGTGAGGCGGAGAAAGGTACCGGGGAGCTGTTTTTT.

Only one count was recorded for this clone. V and J are TRBV6-4 and TRBJ1-5; D may be TRBD1 (5 bases). The CDR3 extends over 14 amino acids. Per germline, CDR1 MRHNA and CDR2 SNTAGT. V lost 4 bases to trimming and J lost 7 bases, with 14 bases between them. The CDR3 coding sequence is TGTGCCAGCAGTGCGGACTGGGGGGTACAGCCCCAGCATTTT. Protein: CASSADWGVQPQHF.

The chain recombines TRBV25-1 with TRBJ1-2; 9 bases map to TRBD1. This CDR3 contains 16 residues. Germline V gene data show CDR1 as MGHDK and CDR2 as SYGVNS. Trimming removed 1 base from V and 4 bases from J; junction bases left unmatched: 7. CDR3 loop: CASSEFEGQGAYGYTF. The CDR3 DNA reads as TGTGCCAGCAGTGAATTTGAGGGACAGGGTGCCTATGGCTACACCTTC.

V is TRBV5-1 and J is TRBJ2-5; D possibly corresponds to TRBD1 (5 bases). The CDR3 has 15 amino acids. CDR1 is SGHRS, CDR2 YFSETQ, per germline. The V and J ends lost 1 base and 2 bases respectively, with 12 bases between them. This CDR3 is CASSLNAGNQETQYF. DNA of the CDR3: TGCGCCAGCAGCTTGAATGCAGGGAATCAAGAGACCCAGTACTTC. Looking up the rest from reference TRBV5-1 and TRBJ2-5 gives the full variable domain: KAGVTQTPRYLIKTRGQQVTLSCSPISGHRSVSWYQQTPGQGLQFLFEYFSETQRNKGNFPGRFSGRQFSNSRSEMNVSTLELGDSALYLCASSLNAGNQETQYFGPGTRLLVL.

This chain uses TRBV5-4 with TRBJ1-1; D gene ambiguous. Trimming cost V 2 bases and J 5 bases, with 19 bases left between them. This CDR3 spans 16 amino acids. Germline CDR1 reads SGHNT; CDR2 reads YYREEE (reference sequence). DNA for the CDR3: TGTGCCAGCAGCTTTTCGAGGTCCTCGGAAAGGACTGAAGCTTTCTTT. It encodes CASSFSRSSERTEAFF.

This clone was picked up one time. The chain has TRBV6-6 and TRBJ1-3, with D hard to call. Germline V gives CDR1 MNHNY, CDR2 SVGAGI (reference sequence). The ends were cut back, 3 bases at V and 0 bases at J, with 12 bases in the middle. The CDR3 consists of 16 residues. The CDR3 bases are TGTGCCAGCAGTTATACCGGGTCGAGCTCTGGAAACACCATATATTTT. It is translated as CASSYTGSSSGNTIYF.

This chain connects TRBV28 to TRBJ1-2, with D possibly TRBD1 on 6 matching bases. Trimming stripped 5 bases from V and 2 bases from J, with 18 bases between. Germline V gene sequence: CDR1 MDHEN, CDR2 SYDVKM. The CDR3 has 16 residues. CDR3 bases: TGTGCCAGCAGTCCGACCTCAAGACAGGCGAACTATGGCTACACCTTC. Protein: CASSPTSRQANYGYTF.

The gene calls are TRBV28 and TRBJ1-5; D gene uncertain. CDR3 size: 16 residues. V was clipped by 1 base and J by 5 bases, with 15 bases between them. From germline, CDR1 is MDHEN and CDR2 SYDVKM. The CDR3 DNA reads TGTGCCAGCAGTTTATTTGGACTAAAAGGAGATCAGCCCCAGCATTTT. This translates into CASSLFGLKGDQPQHF.

J is TRBJ2-1 and V is TRBV28; 10 nucleotides align to TRBD2. The CDR3 has 16 amino acids. V lost 2 bases and J lost 8; bases outside the gene matches: 9. Germline CDR1 MDHEN, CDR2 SYDVKM. CDR3 amino acids: CASSLSHSGRAYEQFF. The CDR3 bases are TGTGCCAGCAGTTTAAGTCACAGCGGGAGGGCCTATGAGCAGTTCTTC.

The chain employs TRBV2 and TRBJ2-7; the D gene is possibly TRBD1 (5 bases). The CDR3 spans 13 residues. The germline CDR1 and CDR2 sequences are SNHLY and FYNNEI. V dropped 7 bases and J dropped 5 bases, with 15 bases sitting between them. CDR3: CASKATALDEQYF. The DNA for the CDR3 is TGTGCCAGCAAAGCGACAGCCTTGGACGAGCAGTACTTC.

This clone was seen a single time. The rearrangement links TRBV29-1 to TRBJ2-1; 7 bases map to TRBD1. The CDR3 consists of 11 residues. Germline CDR1 SQVTM, CDR2 ANQGSEA. Trimming at V came to 6 bases and at J to 10 bases, leaving 6 bases not matched to a gene. The CDR3 DNA follows: TGCAGCGTAGGGGGCTTGCTAGAGCAGTTCTTC. This encodes CSVGGLLEQFF.